One T cell receptor beta chain is described in this entry. The antigen remains unidentified. Germline lookup yields CDR1 SGHDT and CDR2 YYEEEE. V shed 3 bases and J shed 7 bases, with 13 bases lying between them. The CDR3 consists of 14 residues. This specimen belongs to a study of T cell repertoires in cytomegalovirus infection. Study observations and caveats: There were HLA-C-restricted CMV-specific TCR beta clonotypes dominating the ex vivo response.

TCRdb re-called the reads through MiXCR, storing one row per CDR3 protein. The data show approximately 700,000 distinct CDR3 sequences, approximately 34% seen once. Sequences were obtained from PBMCs. The TCR comes from a human donor in good health (CMV status not recorded). Some clones in this sample may be carry-over from other donors' samples. The chain uses TRBV5-6 and TRBJ1-4; possibly TRBD1 for D (5 bases). CDR3 amino acids: CASSYGGEGEKLFF. CDR3 nucleotide sequence: TGTGCCAGCAGCTATGGGGGAGAAGGTGAAAAACTGTTTTTT.